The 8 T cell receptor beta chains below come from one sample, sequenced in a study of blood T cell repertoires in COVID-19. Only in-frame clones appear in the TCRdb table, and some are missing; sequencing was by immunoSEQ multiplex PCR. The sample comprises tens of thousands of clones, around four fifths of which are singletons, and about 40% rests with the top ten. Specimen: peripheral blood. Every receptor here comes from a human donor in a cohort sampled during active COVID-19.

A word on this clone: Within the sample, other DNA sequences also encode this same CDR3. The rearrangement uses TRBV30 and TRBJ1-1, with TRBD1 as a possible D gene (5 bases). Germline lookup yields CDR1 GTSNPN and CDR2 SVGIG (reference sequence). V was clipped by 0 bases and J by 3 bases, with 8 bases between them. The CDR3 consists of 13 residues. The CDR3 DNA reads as TGTGCCTGGAGTGTACGGGGGGACACTGAAGCTTTCTTT. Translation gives CAWSVRGDTEAFF. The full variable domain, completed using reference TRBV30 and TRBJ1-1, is SQTIHQWPATLVQPVGSPLSLECTVEGTSNPNLYWYRQAAGRGLQLLFYSVGIGQISSEVPQNLSASRPQDRQFILSSKKLLLSDSGFYLCAWSVRGDTEAFFGQGTRLTVV.

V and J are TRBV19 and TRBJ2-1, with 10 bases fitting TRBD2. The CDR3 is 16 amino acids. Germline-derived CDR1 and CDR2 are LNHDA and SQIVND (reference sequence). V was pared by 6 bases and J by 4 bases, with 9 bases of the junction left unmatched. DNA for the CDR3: TGTGCCAGTAGCCCACTCCCAGCGGGGGGGTACAATGAGCAGTTCTTC. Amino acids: CASSPLPAGGYNEQFF. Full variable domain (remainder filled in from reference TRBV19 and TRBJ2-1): DGGITQSPKYLFRKEGQNVTLSCEQNLNHDAMYWYRQDPGQGLRLIYYSQIVNDFQKGDIAEGYSVSREKKESFPLTVTSAQKNPTAFYLCASSPLPAGGYNEQFFGPGTRLTVL.

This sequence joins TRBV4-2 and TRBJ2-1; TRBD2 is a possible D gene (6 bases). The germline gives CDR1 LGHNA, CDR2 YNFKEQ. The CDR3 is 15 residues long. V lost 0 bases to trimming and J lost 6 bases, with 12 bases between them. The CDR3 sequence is CASSQDLEEGNEQFF. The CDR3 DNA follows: TGTGCCAGCAGCCAAGATCTCGAGGAGGGCAATGAGCAGTTCTTC.

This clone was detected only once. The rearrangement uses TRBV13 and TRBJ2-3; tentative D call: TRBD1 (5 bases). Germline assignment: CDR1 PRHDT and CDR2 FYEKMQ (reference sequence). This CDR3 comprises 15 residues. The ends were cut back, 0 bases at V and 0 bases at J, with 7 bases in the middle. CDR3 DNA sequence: TGTGCCAGCAGCTTAGGGACAGCGAGCACAGATACGCAGTATTTT. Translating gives CASSLGTASTDTQYF.

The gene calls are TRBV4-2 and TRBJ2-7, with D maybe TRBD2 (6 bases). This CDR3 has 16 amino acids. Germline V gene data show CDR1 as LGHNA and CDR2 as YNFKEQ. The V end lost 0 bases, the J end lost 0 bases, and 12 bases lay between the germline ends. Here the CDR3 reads CASSQDIGGASYEQYF. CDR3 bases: TGTGCCAGCAGCCAAGATATCGGCGGGGCCTCCTACGAGCAGTACTTC.

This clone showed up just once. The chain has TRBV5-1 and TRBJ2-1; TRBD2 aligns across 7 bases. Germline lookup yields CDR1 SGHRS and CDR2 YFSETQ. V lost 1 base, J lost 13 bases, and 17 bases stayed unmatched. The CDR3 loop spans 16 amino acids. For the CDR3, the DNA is TGCGCCAGCAGCTTGCAAGCGGCTAGCGGAGTGTTATTTCAGTTCTTC. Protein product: CASSLQAASGVLFQFF.

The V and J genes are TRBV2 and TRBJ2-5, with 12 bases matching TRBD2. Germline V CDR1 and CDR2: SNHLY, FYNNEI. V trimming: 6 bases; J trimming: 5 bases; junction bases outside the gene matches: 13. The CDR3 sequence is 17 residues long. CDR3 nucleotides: TGTGCCAGCAGGCCCCTCCTCCGGACTAGCGGGGATGAGACCCAGTACTTC. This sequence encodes CASRPLLRTSGDETQYF.

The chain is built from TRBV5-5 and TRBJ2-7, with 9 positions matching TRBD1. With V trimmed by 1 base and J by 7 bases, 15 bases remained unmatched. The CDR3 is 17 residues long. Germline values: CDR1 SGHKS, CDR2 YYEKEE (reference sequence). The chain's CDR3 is CASSLTAADRGNREQYF. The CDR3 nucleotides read TGTGCCAGCAGCTTGACGGCCGCCGACAGGGGGAATCGGGAGCAGTACTTC.